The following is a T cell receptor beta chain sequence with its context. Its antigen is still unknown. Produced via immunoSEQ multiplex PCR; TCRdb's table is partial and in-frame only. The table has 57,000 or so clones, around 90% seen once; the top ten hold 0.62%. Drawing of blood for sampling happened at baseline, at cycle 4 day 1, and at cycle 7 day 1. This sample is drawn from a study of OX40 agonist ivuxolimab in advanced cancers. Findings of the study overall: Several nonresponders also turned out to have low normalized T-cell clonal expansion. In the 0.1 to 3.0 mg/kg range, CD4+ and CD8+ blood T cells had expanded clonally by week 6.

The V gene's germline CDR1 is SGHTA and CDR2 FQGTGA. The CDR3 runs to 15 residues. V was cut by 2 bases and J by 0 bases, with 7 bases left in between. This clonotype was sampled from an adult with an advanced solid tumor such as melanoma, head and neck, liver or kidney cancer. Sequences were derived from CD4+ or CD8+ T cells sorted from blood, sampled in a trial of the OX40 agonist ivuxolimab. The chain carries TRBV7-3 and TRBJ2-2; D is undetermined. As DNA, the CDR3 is TGTGCCAGCAGCTTATTGCCAACGAACACCGGGGAGCTGTTTTTT. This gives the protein CASSLLPTNTGELFF.